This section outlines one T cell receptor beta chain sequence together with its context. Its antigen specificity is not known. The record has no base qualities; no much larger clone is one base away. These data originate in a study of blood T cell repertoires in COVID-19 (TCRdb year 2020). Some background on the complete study: Samples covering the acute and convalescent phases of COVID-19 were provided by collaborators in the United States, Italy and Spain. A de-identified subject ID, COVID-19 status, age in years and sex were almost always included in the sample metadata. The material from the prospective study consisted of cDNA or gDNA derived from T cells, B-cell-depleted T cells, or PBMCs. The repertoires were released in a freely available public database meant as a resource for research on the immune response to SARS-CoV-2. Where available, HLA class I and class II types were taken from metadata supplied by the sample provider and were not determined by assay-based typing. Subjects who had been exposed to COVID-19, were actively infected with it, or had recovered from it provided the deeply sampled blood TCRbeta repertoires that made up the dataset. The samples were drawn from the first 160 participants of the ongoing ImmuneRACE study and from over 950 subjects provided by 6 global collaborators.

TCRbeta CDR3 regions were amplified from genomic DNA using the immunoSEQ Assay, a bias-controlled multiplex PCR. The original pipeline was this. The number of nucleated cells in each sample was estimated from the amplification of reference gene primers within the assay. To quantify the absolute abundance of each unique TCRbeta CDR3 rearrangement, sequence reads were collapsed and filtered. For each sample, productive Simpson clonality was calculated as the square root of Simpson's diversity index over productive rearrangements. What TCRdb holds here is the immuneACCESS table cut down to in-frame rearrangements. Part of the clones is not present; checked against another copy, under half of the missing clones reflect an unresolved V gene, and the others are unexplained. V and J calls and clone size follow that table, whereas D and trimming were derived from the DNA. Present in this sample are approximately 300,000 clones, approximately 86% of which were seen just once. The top ten clonotypes cover about 2.5% of the sample.

Overall study results and their limits: Clinical and demographic metadata were provided uncurated, with the amount varying by source and participant.

The collaborating institutions used their own protocols to collect whole blood in K2EDTA tubes. For TCRbeta analysis, collaborators shipped samples as frozen whole blood, isolated PBMCs, or DNA extracted from either of those sample types. Its CDR3 holds 15 amino acids, cysteine through phenylalanine. Just CDR3 DNA is preserved here, 45 bases in frame from base 1. Sequences ENHRY (CDR1) and SYGVKD (CDR2) are obtained from the germline V gene. V gives up 0 bases and J gives up 6 bases, and the segment between their germline ends measures 14 bases. Recombination linked TRBV10-3 to TRBJ1-2; too little of a D gene remains to name it. Sequences were obtained from peripheral blood. The clonotype originates from a man aged 18 to 30 with active or convalescent COVID-19. The sequence in DNA is TGTGCCATCAGTGAGTCGGGGAGCGTTGTAGATGGCTACACCTTC. Its product reads: CAISESGSVVDGYTF.